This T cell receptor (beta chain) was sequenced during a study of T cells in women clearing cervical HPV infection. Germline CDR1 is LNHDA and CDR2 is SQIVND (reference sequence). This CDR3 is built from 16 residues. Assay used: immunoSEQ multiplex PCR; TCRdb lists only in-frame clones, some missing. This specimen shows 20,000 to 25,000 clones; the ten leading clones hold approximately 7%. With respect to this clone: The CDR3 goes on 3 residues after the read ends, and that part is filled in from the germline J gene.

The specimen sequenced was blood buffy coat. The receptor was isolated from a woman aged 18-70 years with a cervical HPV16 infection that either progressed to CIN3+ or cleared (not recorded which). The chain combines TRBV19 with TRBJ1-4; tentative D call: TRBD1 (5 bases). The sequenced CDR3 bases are TGTGCCAGTAGTCGCACTGAATTCTCTGGGGCCAACGTA. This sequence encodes CASSRTEFSGANV. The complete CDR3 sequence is CASSRTEFSGANVLFF.